Shown below are 16 T cell receptor beta chains from a single sample sequenced in a study of blood T cells in healthy people across ages. It was with a sample-barcoded 5' primer and a J-beta primer mix that a second PCR of about 7 to 12 cycles was run. TCRdb processed the 5' RACE reads anew with MiXCR; each CDR3 protein has one entry. The sample lists 600,000 to 850,000 distinct CDR3 sequences; roughly 25% were seen once. These data were likewise used in another study, on T cells of mothers and their children.

Sequenced material: blood. The receptors shown here come from a boy between 5 and 17 years old in good health.

The rearrangement links TRBV7-9 to TRBJ2-5, with no clear D. V gave up 5 bases and J gave up 7 bases, with 8 bases separating them. There are 11 residues in the CDR3. Germline V gene sequence: CDR1 SEHNR, CDR2 FQNEAQ (reference sequence). The CDR3 loop reads CASSTVGTQYF. As DNA, the CDR3 is TGTGCCAGCAGCACCGTAGGGACCCAGTACTTC.

This clonotype has only a few counts. The rearrangement joins TRBV5-1 to TRBJ2-6, with D unclear. This CDR3 region has 18 residues. CDR1 and CDR2 (germline): SGHRS, YFSETQ. Trimming removed 3 bases from V and 1 base from J, with 17 bases in between. CDR3 bases: TGCGCCAGCAGCTCGGATAGAGAGATTGCATCTGGGGCCAACGTCCTGACTTTC. Amino acids: CASSSDREIASGANVLTF.

The J gene is TRBJ2-3, the V gene TRBV7-2; 9 bases agree with TRBD2. CDR3 size: 17 residues. Germline V gene sequence: CDR1 SGHTA, CDR2 FQGNSA. V was pared by 4 bases and J by 10 bases, with 18 bases of the junction left unmatched. The CDR3 sequence: CASSSRGIAGAIVSQYF. CDR3 coding DNA: TGTGCCAGCAGCTCGAGGGGCATAGCGGGGGCAATAGTTTCGCAGTATTTT.

The rearrangement uses TRBV7-6 and TRBJ2-7; D unresolved. CDR1 is SGHVS and CDR2 is FNYEAQ in the germline V gene. The CDR3 covers 13 residues. V was cut by 2 bases and J by 4 bases, with 9 bases left in between. The CDR3 coding sequence is TGTGCCAGCAGCTTATCGGCCGAGTACGAGCAGTACTTC. It specifies CASSLSAEYEQYF.

The CDR3 DNA sequence: TGTGCCAGCAGCCCTGACGCGAGCTCCTACAATGAGCAGTTCTTC. Its protein is CASSPDASSYNEQFF. The gene calls are TRBV12-3 or TRBV12-4 and TRBJ2-1; D not resolved. V dropped 6 bases and J dropped 0 bases, with 12 bases sitting between them. The CDR3 consists of 15 residues.

This clonotype was observed a handful of times. V and J are TRBV9 and TRBJ2-2, with D possibly matching TRBD1 (5 bases). This CDR3 spans 15 amino acids. V was shortened by 4 bases and J by 2 bases, with 12 bases between the two germline ends. CDR1 and CDR2 from the germline V gene are SGDLS and YYNGEE. CDR3 residues: CASSPPQGNTGELFF. CDR3 bases: TGTGCCAGCAGCCCTCCCCAGGGCAACACCGGGGAGCTGTTTTTT.

The chain is built from TRBV28 and TRBJ2-7; 7 bases map to TRBD2. Germline CDR1 MDHEN, CDR2 SYDVKM. V dropped 3 bases and J dropped 2; count of bases not matched to a gene: 4. This CDR3 has 14 residues. The CDR3 is CASSFPGRAYEQYF. In DNA form, the CDR3 reads TGTGCCAGCAGTTTTCCAGGGAGGGCCTACGAGCAGTACTTC. Variable domain in full (rest from reference TRBV28 and TRBJ2-7): DVKVTQSSRYLVKRTGEKVFLECVQDMDHENMFWYRQDPGLGLRLIYFSYDVKMKEKGDIPEGYSVSREKKERFSLILESASTNQTSMYLCASSFPGRAYEQYFGPGTRLTVT.

This clonotype showed up just a few times. The chain combines TRBV28 with TRBJ2-6, with 7 positions matching TRBD1. There are 14 residues in the CDR3. Germline V gene lookup returns CDR1 MDHEN and CDR2 SYDVKM. Germline trimming cut 5 bases from V and 5 bases from J; bases unmatched to any gene: 3. CDR3 in DNA: TGTGCCAGCAGTCAACAGGGGAGGGCCAACGTCCTGACTTTC. Protein product: CASSQQGRANVLTF.

The CDR3 sequence: CASSSAGAGANEKLFF. CDR3 sequence (DNA): TGCGCCAGCAGCTCCGCTGGGGCGGGGGCTAATGAAAAACTGTTTTTT. The chain joins TRBV5-1 to TRBJ1-4, with D perhaps TRBD1 (5 bases). The germline CDR1 and CDR2 sequences are SGHRS and YFSETQ. This CDR3 is built from 16 residues. Trimming stripped 3 bases from V and 3 bases from J, with 15 bases between.

Only a few counts were recorded for this clonotype. The chain employs TRBV28 and TRBJ2-5; 9 bases align to TRBD2. The J call could be wrong; TRBJ2-7 is a better fit for the DNA end. There are 16 residues in the CDR3. Looked up from germline, CDR1 is MDHEN and CDR2 is SYDVKM. CDR3 region: CASSLFLAGLSYEQYF. Written as DNA, the CDR3 is TGTGCCAGCAGTTTATTCCTAGCGGGATTGTCCTACGAGCAGTACTTC.

The gene calls are TRBV7-9 and TRBJ1-6; D remains ambiguous. From germline, CDR1 is SEHNR and CDR2 FQNEAQ (reference sequence). The CDR3 has 15 residues. Trimming removed 5 bases from V and 9 bases from J, with 17 bases in between. The CDR3 loop is CASSPARGKVSPLHF. CDR3 sequence (DNA): TGTGCCAGCAGCCCAGCCCGTGGGAAGGTTTCACCCCTCCACTTT.

This clonotype appeared once. The genes are TRBV15 and TRBJ2-5; no reliable D call. Trimming removed 3 bases from V and 5 bases from J, with 7 bases in between. The CDR3 consists of 12 residues. From germline, CDR1 is LNHNV and CDR2 YYDKDF (reference sequence). In nucleotides, the CDR3 is TGTGCCACCAGCAGCCCAAAGGAGACCCAGTACTTC. It translates to CATSSPKETQYF. The variable domain in full, with the rest retrieved from reference TRBV15 and TRBJ2-5, is DAMVIQNPRYQVTQFGKPVTLSCSQTLNHNVMYWYQQKSSQAPKLLFHYYDKDFNNEADTPDNFQSRRPNTSFCFLDIRSPGLGDTAMYLCATSSPKETQYFGPGTRLLVL.

The gene calls are TRBV7-9 and TRBJ2-3; D is undetermined. The tail of the sequence fits TRBJ1-1 better, so the J call may be wrong. Looked up from germline, CDR1 is SEHNR and CDR2 is FQNEAQ (reference sequence). The CDR3 extends over 14 amino acids. CDR3: CASSPAEGETEAFF. The CDR3 nucleotides read TGTGCCAGCAGCCCGGCAGAGGGCGAGACTGAAGCTTTCTTT.

The V call is TRBV28, the J call TRBJ2-7, with 10 bases lining up with TRBD2. The end of the DNA fits TRBJ2-1 better, so the J call may be wrong. Germline CDR1 is MDHEN and CDR2 is SYDVKM. CDR3 length: 15 amino acids. As DNA, the CDR3 is TGTGCCAGCAGAAACGAGCGGGAGGGCCAAAATGAGCAGTTCTTC. This codes for CASRNEREGQNEQFF.

This clonotype was detected a few times. The rearrangement uses TRBV5-1 and TRBJ1-1; TRBD1 is a possible D gene (6 bases). The CDR3 has 13 amino acids. Germline CDR1 SGHRS, CDR2 YFSETQ. Trimming removed 4 bases from V and 4 bases from J, with 11 bases in between. The CDR3 nucleotides read TGCGCCAGCAGCCGGGGGGCGGGCACTGAAGCTTTCTTT. Amino acids: CASSRGAGTEAFF.

The table lists this clonotype with a few counts. The chain has TRBV7-9 and TRBJ1-2, with no clear D. V lost 2 bases, J lost 8 bases, and 12 bases lay in between. Germline CDR1 and CDR2: SEHNR and FQNEAQ (reference sequence). This CDR3 is built from 13 residues. CDR3 in DNA: TGTGCCAGCAGCTTAATAGGCGCCGGGGGCTACACCTTC. Protein product: CASSLIGAGGYTF.